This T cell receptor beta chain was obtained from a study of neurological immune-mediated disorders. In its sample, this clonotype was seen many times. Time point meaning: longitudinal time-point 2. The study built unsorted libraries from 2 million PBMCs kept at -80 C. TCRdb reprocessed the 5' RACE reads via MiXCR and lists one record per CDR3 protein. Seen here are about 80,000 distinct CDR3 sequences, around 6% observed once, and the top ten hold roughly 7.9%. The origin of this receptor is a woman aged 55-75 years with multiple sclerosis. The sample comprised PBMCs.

CDR3 sequence: CASSLGRSLQSETQYF. Here the CDR3 DNA reads TGCGCCAGCAGCTTGGGGCGTTCCTTGCAGAGCGAGACCCAGTACTTC. The chain has TRBV5-1 and TRBJ2-5; D is ambiguous. V dropped 0 bases and J dropped 5 bases, with 17 bases sitting between them. The length of the CDR3 is 16 residues. Germline V gene lookup returns CDR1 SGHRS and CDR2 YFSETQ.